This entry lists 22 T cell receptor beta chains sequenced from one sample in a study of shared clonotypes between healthy human individuals (TCRdb year 2020). Library construction relied on the immunoSEQ multiplex PCR assay. TCRdb obtained this table from immuneACCESS and retained in-frame rearrangements with V and J assigned. These tables miss some clones; where compared with another copy, unresolved V genes account for less than half of the shortfall, and the remainder is unexplained. The sample table records some 1,400,000 clones; over 95% of these occur just once. Jointly, the top ten make up roughly 1.2% of the sample. Sequencing was done on a sample of naive CD4+ T cells sorted from blood. The label giving this sample's cell subset or site can be read as: CD45RA+ positively selected. The origin of the receptors is a man aged 25 to 40 in good health.

This rearrangement joins TRBV7-9 to TRBJ2-5, with 10 bases fitting TRBD2. The V gene end was trimmed by 7 bases and the J gene end by 2 bases; junction bases not matched to a gene: 4. The germline CDR1 and CDR2 sequences are SEHNR and FQNEAQ (reference sequence). This CDR3 is 14 amino acids long. In nucleotides, the CDR3 is TGTGCCAGCACCGGACTAGCGGCACAAGAGACCCAGTACTTC. Translated, it gives CASTGLAAQETQYF.

This clone appeared a single time. The V gene is TRBV30, the J gene TRBJ1-2, with D possibly TRBD1 on 5 matching bases. With 3 bases removed from V and 2 bases from J, the gap between germline ends came to 22 bases. From germline, CDR1 is GTSNPN and CDR2 SVGIG (reference sequence). CDR3 length equals 17 residues. CDR3 residues: CAWRVWGRAELNYGYTF. The CDR3 DNA sequence: TGTGCCTGGAGGGTATGGGGACGTGCGGAATTAAACTATGGCTACACCTTC.

The chain uses TRBV15 and TRBJ2-6, with D possibly matching TRBD2 (7 bases). CDR1 is LNHNV and CDR2 is YYDKDF in the germline V gene (reference sequence). CDR3 length: 19 residues. V gave up 5 bases and J gave up 0 bases, with 20 bases separating them. The CDR3 loop reads CATSLTRGGVSSGANVLTF. In DNA, the CDR3 is TGTGCCACCAGCCTAACCCGAGGGGGGGTCAGCTCTGGGGCCAACGTCCTGACTTTC.

Regarding this clone: This sample also contains other DNA sequences that code for the same CDR3. J is TRBJ2-2 and V is TRBV9; no clear D gene. V was pared by 2 bases and J by 1 base, with 9 bases between. CDR3 length equals 15 residues. Germline V gene lookup returns CDR1 SGDLS and CDR2 YYNGEE. CDR3 region: CASSVDVGNTGELFF. The CDR3 DNA sequence: TGTGCCAGCAGCGTCGATGTCGGGAACACCGGGGAGCTGTTTTTT.

V gene TRBV19 combines with J gene TRBJ1-2; D not resolved. There are 12 residues in the CDR3. CDR1 LNHDA and CDR2 SQIVND come from the germline V gene (reference sequence). Trimming pared 11 bases from V and 5 bases from J, leaving 15 bases between. CDR3 protein: CASWQQVYGYTF. In nucleotides, the CDR3 is TGTGCCTCGTGGCAGCAAGTTTATGGCTACACCTTC.

This chain connects TRBV28 to TRBJ2-7; maybe TRBD2 (5 bases). The CDR3 is 15 residues long. CDR1 and CDR2 from the germline V gene are MDHEN and SYDVKM. The V and J ends lost 5 bases and 6 bases respectively, with 20 bases between them. The DNA for the CDR3 is TGTGCCAGCAGTGTATTCGGACCCCGGGGATCCGAGCAGTACTTC. Translated, it gives CASSVFGPRGSEQYF.

The chain uses TRBV7-2 and TRBJ1-3; D gene uncertain. V shed 0 bases and J shed 4 bases, with 13 bases lying between them. Germline-derived CDR1 and CDR2 are SGHTA and FQGNSA. The CDR3 sequence is 16 residues long. CDR3 residues: CASSLALGREGNTIYF. The CDR3 bases are TGTGCCAGCAGCTTAGCGCTGGGTAGGGAAGGAAACACCATATATTTT.

The rearrangement joins TRBV18 to TRBJ2-1, with 13 positions matching TRBD2. V dropped 6 bases and J dropped 5; count of bases not matched to a gene: 10. Germline values: CDR1 KGHSH, CDR2 LQKENI. This CDR3 spans 17 amino acids. Here the CDR3 DNA reads TGTGCCAGCTCCCCCACCAGGACTAGCGGGAGTCACAATGAGCAGTTCTTC. Its protein product is CASSPTRTSGSHNEQFF.

J is TRBJ2-7 and V is TRBV7-2; no reliable D call. Trimming shortened V by 8 bases and J by 3 bases, and 17 bases separated the two germline ends. The CDR3 length is 14 residues. The V gene's germline CDR1 is SGHTA and CDR2 FQGNSA. CDR3 protein: CASAKSQVGYEQYF. DNA of the CDR3: TGTGCCAGCGCCAAAAGCCAAGTCGGCTACGAGCAGTACTTC.

This clone was detected once. The chain uses TRBV19 and TRBJ1-5, with TRBD1 matching 7 bases. The germline V gene encodes CDR1 LNHDA and CDR2 SQIVND (reference sequence). CDR3 length: 14 residues. Trimming removed 4 bases from V and 4 bases from J; junction bases left unmatched: 4. CDR3 residues: CASSRTGLNQPQHF. The CDR3 nucleotides are TGTGCCAGTAGTAGGACAGGATTGAATCAGCCCCAGCATTTT.

A single count supports this clone. Other DNA sequences in this sample translate to the same CDR3. This chain connects TRBV18 to TRBJ1-3; no reliable D call. This CDR3 contains 15 residues. The germline V gene has CDR1 KGHSH and CDR2 LQKENI. With 0 bases removed from V and 0 bases from J, the gap between germline ends came to 6 bases. CDR3 sequence reads: CASSPPGNSGNTIYF. DNA for the CDR3: TGTGCCAGCTCACCACCAGGGAACTCTGGAAACACCATATATTTT.

The chain carries TRBV5-1 and TRBJ1-2; 7 bases are a match to TRBD1. This CDR3 has 14 residues. Germline CDR1 reads SGHRS; CDR2 reads YFSETQ. V lost 2 bases, J lost 6 bases, and 7 bases stayed unmatched. The CDR3 region is CASSFVEGANGYTF. The CDR3 bases are TGCGCCAGCAGCTTCGTTGAGGGGGCTAATGGCTACACCTTC.

This clone occurred once. The V and J genes are TRBV18 and TRBJ1-1; 8 positions match TRBD1. The ends lost 3 bases at V and 5 bases at J; junction bases unmatched: 5. The V gene's germline CDR1 is KGHSH and CDR2 LQKENI. The CDR3 extends over 14 amino acids. CDR3 bases: TGTGCCAGCTCACCGCGGGACAGGTCTACTGAAGCTTTCTTT. Its translation is CASSPRDRSTEAFF.

This chain links TRBV5-4 with TRBJ2-1, with D possibly being TRBD2 (6 bases). V gave up 2 bases and J gave up 3 bases, with 12 bases separating them. Germline loops: CDR1 SGHNT, CDR2 YYREEE (reference sequence). CDR3 length: 15 amino acids. CDR3 loop: CASSLSGAVYNEQFF. For the CDR3, the DNA is TGTGCCAGCAGCTTATCGGGAGCCGTCTACAATGAGCAGTTCTTC.

The chain recombines TRBV7-9 with TRBJ2-1; 7 bases are shared with TRBD2. The V gene end was trimmed by 5 bases and the J gene end by 8 bases; junction bases not matched to a gene: 15. The CDR3 consists of 16 residues. From germline, CDR1 is SEHNR and CDR2 FQNEAQ (reference sequence). This CDR3 is CASSPMTSFGRDEQFF. CDR3 nucleotide sequence: TGTGCCAGCAGCCCCATGACTAGCTTCGGGCGGGATGAGCAGTTCTTC.

The rearrangement links TRBV7-2 to TRBJ2-5; D uncertain. Trimming pared 5 bases from V and 2 bases from J, leaving 9 bases between. The V gene's germline CDR1 is SGHTA and CDR2 FQGNSA. The CDR3 extends over 13 amino acids. The chain's CDR3 is CASSPEWQETQYF. The CDR3 DNA is TGTGCCAGCAGCCCCGAATGGCAAGAGACCCAGTACTTC. Supplemented by reference TRBV7-2 and TRBJ2-5, the full variable domain reads GAGVSQSPSNKVTEKGKDVELRCDPISGHTALYWYRQSLGQGLEFLIYFQGNSAPDKSGLPSDRFSAERTGGSVSTLTIQRTQQEDSAVYLCASSPEWQETQYFGPGTRLLVL.

This chain links TRBV9 with TRBJ1-2; the D gene is possibly TRBD1 (5 bases). With 3 bases removed from V and 4 bases from J, the gap between germline ends came to 28 bases. Germline CDR1 SGDLS, CDR2 YYNGEE. The CDR3 contains 19 residues. The CDR3 coding sequence is TGTGCCAGCAGCGCAAGGGGCTGGGGATTGGAGGGAGGTGGCTATGGCTACACCTTC. Protein sequence: CASSARGWGLEGGGYGYTF. Combining the CDR3 with reference TRBV9 and TRBJ1-2 gives the whole variable domain DSGVTQTPKHLITATGQRVTLRCSPRSGDLSVYWYQQSLDQGLQFLIQYYNGEERAKGNILERFSAQQFPDLHSELNLSSLELGDSALYFCASSARGWGLEGGGYGYTFGSGTRLTVV.

This chain links TRBV19 with TRBJ1-5; weak D call: TRBD1 (6 bases). CDR1 and CDR2 (germline): LNHDA, SQIVND (reference sequence). The V gene lost 7 bases and the J gene lost 5 bases, with 15 bases spanning the gap. The length of the CDR3 is 14 residues. The CDR3 is CASTAGHADQPQHF. The CDR3 nucleotides read TGTGCCAGTACCGCGGGACACGCAGATCAGCCCCAGCATTTT.

The gene calls are TRBV2 and TRBJ2-1; 11 nucleotides match TRBD2. The CDR3 length is 18 residues. Germline V gene sequence: CDR1 SNHLY, CDR2 FYNNEI. The V gene end was trimmed by 8 bases and the J gene end by 0 bases; junction bases not matched to a gene: 12. This CDR3 reads CASGRLAGGVSSYNEQFF. CDR3 nucleotides: TGTGCCAGCGGTCGCCTAGCGGGAGGAGTCTCCTCCTACAATGAGCAGTTCTTC. Drawing the rest from reference TRBV2 and TRBJ2-1, the complete variable domain is EPEVTQTPSHQVTQMGQEVILRCVPISNHLYFYWYRQILGQKVEFLVSFYNNEISEKSEIFDDQFSVERPDGSNFTLKIRSTKLEDSAMYFCASGRLAGGVSSYNEQFFGPGTRLTVL.

The V gene is TRBV19, the J gene TRBJ1-1; D is possibly TRBD1 (6 bases). The germline V and J ends were trimmed by 7 bases and 7 bases, with 16 bases remaining between them. This CDR3 comprises 13 residues. Germline assignment: CDR1 LNHDA and CDR2 SQIVND (reference sequence). This CDR3 reads CASTPQVGGEAFF. As DNA, the CDR3 is TGTGCCAGTACCCCTCAGGTAGGGGGTGAAGCTTTCTTT.

Regarding this clone: This sample also contains other DNA sequences that code for the same CDR3. The rearrangement uses TRBV19 and TRBJ1-5; D unresolved. Germline-derived CDR1 and CDR2 are LNHDA and SQIVND (reference sequence). The V gene lost 1 base and the J gene lost 1 base, with 8 bases spanning the gap. This CDR3 contains 15 residues. In DNA form, the CDR3 reads TGTGCCAGTAGTATAGTTGGAGTCAGCAATCAGCCCCAGCATTTT. It encodes CASSIVGVSNQPQHF. Supplemented by reference TRBV19 and TRBJ1-5, the full variable domain reads DGGITQSPKYLFRKEGQNVTLSCEQNLNHDAMYWYRQDPGQGLRLIYYSQIVNDFQKGDIAEGYSVSREKKESFPLTVTSAQKNPTAFYLCASSIVGVSNQPQHFGDGTRLSIL.

The chain carries TRBV5-1 and TRBJ2-2, with TRBD1 matching 9 bases. CDR3 size: 17 residues. Germline CDR1 and CDR2: SGHRS and YFSETQ. After removal of 3 bases from V and 5 bases from J, the junction contained 11 bases not matched to a gene. The CDR3 bases are TGCGCCAGCAGCTCCTCCGGGACAGGGACAGTAACCGGGGAGCTGTTTTTT. It codes for CASSSSGTGTVTGELFF.